These 11 T cell receptor beta chains originate from one sample sequenced in a study of blood T cell repertoires in COVID-19. Profiled with immunoSEQ multiplex PCR; TCRdb holds only in-frame clones, not every one. The sample shows under 200,000 clones, 88% of them seen only once. Material for sequencing was PBMCs or T cells enriched from blood (not recorded which). The receptor source for this set is a woman aged 50 to 60 who had recovered from COVID-19.

A remark on this clone: Mismatch with germline at one junction end may stem from a read error. Within the sample, other DNA sequences also encode this same CDR3. The rearrangement uses TRBV29-1 and TRBJ1-2, with D tentatively TRBD1 (6 bases). Germline-derived CDR1 and CDR2 are SQVTM and ANQGSEA. The CDR3 has 13 residues. The CDR3 DNA reads TGTAGCGCGTCGACAGGCTTTAACTATGGCTACACCTTC. Its translation: CSASTGFNYGYTF.

The genes are TRBV5-1 and TRBJ1-2; no reliable D call. CDR3 length equals 13 residues. Germline V gives CDR1 SGHRS, CDR2 YFSETQ. Trimming stripped 0 bases from V and 4 bases from J, with 7 bases between. CDR3 DNA sequence: TGCGCCAGCAGCTTGGCAGGCCCCTATGGCTACACCTTC. It codes for CASSLAGPYGYTF.

This clone was recorded once. The V gene is TRBV5-1, the J gene TRBJ2-7; tentatively, D is TRBD2 (6 bases). CDR3 length: 15 residues. The V gene lost 0 bases and the J gene lost 2 bases, with 12 bases spanning the gap. Looked up from germline, CDR1 is SGHRS and CDR2 is YFSETQ. CDR3 bases: TGCGCCAGCAGCTTGGGGGGGACGGGAGCCTACGAGCAGTACTTC. It yields the protein CASSLGGTGAYEQYF.

This rearrangement joins TRBV29-1 to TRBJ2-1, with 13 bases that match TRBD2. CDR1 and CDR2 from the germline V gene are SQVTM and ANQGSEA. The CDR3 is made up of 14 amino acids. The V gene end was trimmed by 6 bases and the J gene end by 7 bases; junction bases not matched to a gene: 6. The CDR3 nucleotides read TGCAGCGTCCGGACTAGCGGGGGACCGAATGAGCAGTTCTTC. Amino acids: CSVRTSGGPNEQFF.

This rearrangement joins TRBV29-1 to TRBJ1-5, with D unclear. Germline CDR1 reads SQVTM; CDR2 reads ANQGSEA. V dropped 0 bases and J dropped 5 bases, with 5 bases sitting between them. The CDR3 contains 12 residues. The CDR3 is CSVEEGDQPQHF. CDR3 nucleotides: TGCAGCGTTGAAGAGGGAGATCAGCCCCAGCATTTT.

J is TRBJ1-1 and V is TRBV9; possibly TRBD1 for D (5 bases). This CDR3 region has 14 residues. Germline-derived CDR1 and CDR2 are SGDLS and YYNGEE. V shed 0 bases and J shed 1 base, with 7 bases lying between them. The CDR3 reads CASSVAGGNTEAFF. Here the CDR3 DNA reads TGTGCCAGCAGCGTAGCCGGGGGGAACACTGAAGCTTTCTTT.

J is TRBJ2-5 and V is TRBV3-1 (or the pseudogene TRBV3-2), with a tentative D call TRBD2 (6 bases). Trimming removed 7 bases from V and 5 bases from J, with 20 bases in between. The CDR3 contains 15 residues. Per the germline V gene, CDR1 is LGHDT and CDR2 is YNNKEL (reference sequence). CDR3 protein: CASTPARGILETQYF. The CDR3 coding sequence is TGTGCCAGCACCCCGGCCCGGGGGATCCTGGAGACCCAGTACTTC.

This chain's CDR3 is CASSYRPGRGENQPQHF. CDR3 sequence (DNA): TGTGCCAGCAGTTACCGTCCGGGACGGGGGGAAAATCAGCCCCAGCATTTT. The gene calls are TRBV6-2 or TRBV6-3 and TRBJ1-5, with D possibly matching TRBD1 (5 bases). V lost 2 bases and J 4 bases, leaving 18 bases between the germline ends. This CDR3 has 17 residues. Germline-derived CDR1 and CDR2 are MNHEY and SVGEGT.

This sequence joins TRBV7-9 and TRBJ2-7; weak D call: TRBD1 (6 bases). Between the trimmed V and J ends, which lost 3 bases and 4 bases, there was a span of 10 bases. The CDR3 has 13 residues. The germline V gene has CDR1 SEHNR and CDR2 FQNEAQ (reference sequence). The CDR3 here is CASSLTRGYEQYF. CDR3 coding DNA: TGTGCCAGCAGCTTGACCAGGGGATACGAGCAGTACTTC.

This chain uses TRBV5-1 with TRBJ2-3; a weak D match, TRBD2 (6 bases). Deletions cut 4 bases from V and 3 bases from J, with 15 bases between. This CDR3 has 15 amino acids. In germline, CDR1 is SGHRS, CDR2 YFSETQ. CDR3 in amino acids: CASSGTPSRTDTQYF. Here the CDR3 DNA reads TGCGCCAGCAGCGGGACTCCGAGCAGGACAGATACGCAGTATTTT.

Of note for this clone: The same CDR3 arises from other DNA sequences in this sample as well. This chain joins TRBV29-1 and TRBJ2-5; no reliable D call. The CDR3 has 10 amino acids. Germline CDR1 and CDR2: SQVTM and ANQGSEA. Trimming took 4 bases from V and 4 from J, leaving 4 bases between them. CDR3 sequence: CSVGGETQYF. The CDR3 DNA follows: TGCAGCGTTGGAGGAGAGACCCAGTACTTC. The full variable domain, its missing parts supplied by reference TRBV29-1 and TRBJ2-5, is SAVISQKPSRDICQRGTSLTIQCQVDSQVTMMFWYRQQPGQSLTLIATANQGSEATYESGFVIDKFPISRPNLTFSTLTVSNMSPEDSSIYLCSVGGETQYFGPGTRLLVL.